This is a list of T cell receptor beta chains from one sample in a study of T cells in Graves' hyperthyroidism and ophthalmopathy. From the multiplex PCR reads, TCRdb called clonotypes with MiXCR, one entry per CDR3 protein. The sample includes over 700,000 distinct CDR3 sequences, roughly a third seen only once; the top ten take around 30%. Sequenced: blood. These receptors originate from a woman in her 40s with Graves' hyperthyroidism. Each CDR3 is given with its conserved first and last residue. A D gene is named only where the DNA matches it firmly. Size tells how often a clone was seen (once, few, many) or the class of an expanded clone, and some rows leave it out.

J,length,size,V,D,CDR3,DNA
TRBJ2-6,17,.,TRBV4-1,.,CASSQRLGLSGANVLTF,TGTGCCAGCAGCCAGAGACTGGGGCTCTCTGGGGCCAACGTCCTGACTTTC
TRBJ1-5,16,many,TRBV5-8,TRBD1,CASSSKDRLGNQPQHF,TGTGCCAGCAGCTCCAAGGACAGGTTGGGCAATCAGCCCCAGCATTTT
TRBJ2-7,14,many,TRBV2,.,CASSAKRISYEQYF,TGTGCCAGCAGTGCCAAGCGAATCTCCTACGAGCAGTACTTC
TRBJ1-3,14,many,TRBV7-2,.,CASSLGGPGNTIYF,TGTGCCAGCAGCTTAGGAGGGCCGGGAAACACCATATATTTT
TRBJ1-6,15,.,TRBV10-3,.,CASSLLRGGLSPLHF,TGTGCCAGCAGTTTATTACGGGGGGGCCTTTCACCCCTCCACTTT
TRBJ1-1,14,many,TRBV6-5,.,CASTTRQGGTEAFF,TGTGCCAGCACCACGCGGCAGGGCGGCACTGAAGCTTTCTTT
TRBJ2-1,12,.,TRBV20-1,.,CSARSEGFEQFF,TGCAGTGCTAGGTCCGAGGGGTTCGAGCAGTTCTTC
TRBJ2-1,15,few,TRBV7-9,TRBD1,CASSSRTGSYNEQFF,TGTGCCAGCAGCTCTCGGACAGGAAGCTACAATGAGCAGTTCTTC
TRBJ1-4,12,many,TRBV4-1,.,CASSQEGEKLFF,TGCGCCAGCAGCCAAGAGGGTGAAAAACTGTTTTTT
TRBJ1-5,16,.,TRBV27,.,CASTHGGVGSNQPQHF,TGTGCCAGCACTCATGGGGGGGTCGGGAGCAATCAGCCCCAGCATTTT
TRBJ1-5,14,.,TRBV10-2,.,CASSAGHSNQPQHF,TGCGCCAGCAGTGCGGGACACAGCAATCAGCCCCAGCATTTT
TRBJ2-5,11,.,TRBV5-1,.,CASSPGRTQCF,TGCGCCAGCAGCCCAGGTAGAACCCAGTGCTTC
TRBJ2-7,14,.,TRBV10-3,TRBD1,CAISEWDRGDEQYF,TGTGCCATCAGTGAATGGGACAGGGGGGACGAGCAGTACTTC
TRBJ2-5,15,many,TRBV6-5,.,CASSPGRGLQETQYF,TGTGCCAGCAGTCCGGGACGAGGACTCCAAGAGACCCAGTACTTC
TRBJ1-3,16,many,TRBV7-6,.,CASSLVAAPSGNTIYF,TGTGCCAGCAGCTTAGTTGCAGCCCCATCTGGAAACACCATATATTTT
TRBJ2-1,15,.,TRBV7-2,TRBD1,CASSPGQGTYNEQFF,TGTGCCAGCAGCCCGGGACAGGGAACTTACAATGAGCAGTTCTTC
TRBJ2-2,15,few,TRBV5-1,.,CASSLDGRGTGELFF,TGCGCCAGCAGCTTGGACGGGAGAGGCACCGGGGAGCTGTTTTTT
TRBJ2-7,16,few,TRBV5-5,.,CASSLGTIAGLYKQYF,TGTGCCAGCAGCTTGGGGACAATCGCGGGGTTATACAAGCAGTACTTC
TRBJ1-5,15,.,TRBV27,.,CATQKGADGNQPQHF,TGTGCCACCCAAAAAGGGGCGGACGGCAATCAGCCCCAGCATTTT
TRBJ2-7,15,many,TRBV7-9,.,CASSLGAGSEHEQYF,TGTGCCAGCAGTCTAGGAGCAGGGTCAGAACACGAGCAGTACTTC
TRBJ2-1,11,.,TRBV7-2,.,CASSPGVEQFF,TGTGCCAGCAGCCCCGGCGTGGAGCAGTTCTTC
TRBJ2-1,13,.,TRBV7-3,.,CASSLTAYNEQFF,TGTGCCAGCAGCTTAACAGCTTACAATGAGCAGTTCTTC
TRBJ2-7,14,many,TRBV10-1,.,CASSESALAYEQYF,TGCGCCAGCAGTGAGTCGGCCCTTGCCTACGAGCAGTACTTC
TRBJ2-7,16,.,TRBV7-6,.,CASSLDGTVPSHEQYF,TGTGCCAGCAGCTTAGATGGGACGGTGCCCTCCCACGAGCAGTACTTC
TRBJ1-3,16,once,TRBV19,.,CASSTEGLAGGNTIYF,TGTGCCAGTAGTACAGAAGGACTAGCGGGAGGAAACACCATATATTTT
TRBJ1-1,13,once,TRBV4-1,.,CASNQLLGRGAFF,TGCGCCAGCAACCAGCTTTTAGGGCGGGGTGCTTTCTTT
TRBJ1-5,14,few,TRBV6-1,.,CASSRTGVNQPQHF,TGTGCCAGCAGCCGGACGGGAGTCAATCAGCCCCAGCATTTT
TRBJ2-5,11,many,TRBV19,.,CASRAFETQYF,TGTGCCAGTAGGGCTTTTGAGACCCAGTACTTC
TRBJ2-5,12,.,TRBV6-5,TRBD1,CASRGQTKTQYF,TGTGCCAGCAGGGGACAGACGAAGACCCAGTACTTC
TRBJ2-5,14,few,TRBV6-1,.,CASSPGQTKETQYF,TGTGCCAGCAGTCCGGGTCAAACGAAAGAGACCCAGTACTTC
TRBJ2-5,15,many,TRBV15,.,CATSRDRGLQETQYF,TGTGCCACCAGCAGAGATCGGGGTTTACAAGAGACCCAGTACTTC
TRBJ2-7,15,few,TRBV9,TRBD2,CASSVRSSGAYEQYF,TGTGCCAGCAGCGTTCGGTCTAGCGGTGCCTACGAGCAGTACTTC
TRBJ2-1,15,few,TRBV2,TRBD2,CASQALAGSYNEQFF,TGTGCCAGCCAAGCGCTAGCGGGGTCCTACAATGAGCAGTTCTTC
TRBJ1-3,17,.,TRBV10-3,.,CASRRSITFLSGNTIYF,TGTGCCAGCAGGAGAAGCATAACCTTCCTCTCTGGAAACACCATATATTTT
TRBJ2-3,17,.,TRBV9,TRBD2,CASSVARTSGITDTQYF,TGTGCCAGCAGCGTAGCGAGGACTAGCGGGATCACAGATACGCAGTATTTT
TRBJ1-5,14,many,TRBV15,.,CATSRVVWDQPQHF,TGTGCCACCAGCAGAGTTGTATGGGATCAGCCCCAGCATTTT
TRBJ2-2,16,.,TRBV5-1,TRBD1,CASSHDRGENTGELFF,TGCGCCAGCAGCCATGACAGGGGCGAGAACACCGGGGAGCTGTTTTTT
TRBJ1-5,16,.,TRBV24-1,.,CATSSSAGGGNQPQHF,TGTGCCACCAGTTCCTCGGCGGGGGGAGGCAATCAGCCCCAGCATTTT
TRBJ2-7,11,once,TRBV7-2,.,CASSLRQGQYF,TGTGCCAGCAGTTTACGGCAGGGTCAGTACTTC
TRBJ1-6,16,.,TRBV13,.,CASSITRSSYNSPLHF,TGTGCCAGCAGCATAACAAGGAGCTCCTATAATTCACCCCTCCACTTT
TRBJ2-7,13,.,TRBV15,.,CATSSLSSYEQYF,TGTGCCACCAGCAGTTTATCCTCCTACGAGCAGTACTTC
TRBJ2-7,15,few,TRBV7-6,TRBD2,CASRRTSGVSYEQYF,TGTGCCAGCAGGCGGACTAGCGGGGTCTCCTACGAGCAGTACTTC
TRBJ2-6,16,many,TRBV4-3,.,CASSQDPWSGANVLTF,TGCGCCAGCAGCCAAGACCCCTGGTCTGGGGCCAACGTCCTGACTTTC
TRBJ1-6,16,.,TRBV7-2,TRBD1,CASITMTGQYNSPLHF,TGTGCCAGCATCACCATGACGGGACAGTATAATTCACCCCTCCACTTT
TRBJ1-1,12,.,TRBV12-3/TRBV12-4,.,CASTSPGTEAFF,TGTGCCAGCACCAGCCCCGGGACGGAAGCTTTCTTT
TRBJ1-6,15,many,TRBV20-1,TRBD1,CSARDVRDSNSPLHF,TGCAGTGCTAGAGACGTCCGGGACAGTAATTCACCCCTCCACTTT